These 25 T cell receptor beta chains were sequenced from one sample in a study of T cells in women clearing cervical HPV infection. Libraries were prepared by immunoSEQ multiplex PCR; TCRdb keeps only in-frame clonotypes and omits some of them. In all, the sample yields 45,000 to 50,000 clones. The sequencing sample was made of blood buffy coat. The receptors originated from a woman between 18 and 70 years old with a cervical HPV16 infection that either progressed to CIN3+ or cleared (not recorded which).

In the case of this clone: Read coverage stops 3 residues before the CDR3 terminus; the germline J gene supplies the remainder. The chain couples TRBV7-8 to TRBJ2-5, with 7 nucleotides matching TRBD2. J lost 1 base, V lost 1 base, and 9 bases had no gene match. Germline lookup yields CDR1 SGHVS and CDR2 FQNEAQ. This CDR3 comprises 17 residues. The CDR3 sequence is CASSLDLGRGIQETQYF. CDR3 DNA, as far as it was read: TGTGCCAGCAGCTTAGATCTAGGGCGGGGGATCCAAGAGACC.

Remarks on this clone: The read ends 3 residues before the CDR3 terminus; that terminus is restored from the germline J gene. V is TRBV4-1 and J is TRBJ2-2; D uncertain. The V end lost 0 bases, the J end lost 6 bases, and 11 bases lay between the germline ends. CDR1 is MGHRA and CDR2 is YSYEKL in the germline V gene. The CDR3 is made up of 15 amino acids. The covered CDR3 bases are TGCGCCAGCAGCCAAGATTCTAGATGGTCCGGGGAG. This codes for CASSQDSRWSGE. The whole CDR3 sequence reads CASSQDSRWSGELFF.

A note on this clone: With the read ending 3 residues before the CDR3 end, the germline J gene is used to fill in that end. The rearrangement joins TRBV11-3 to TRBJ2-1, with D perhaps matching TRBD1 (6 bases). The CDR3 length is 15 residues. The germline V gene has CDR1 SGHNT and CDR2 YENEEA. Trimming took off 5 bases at V and 3 bases at J, with 14 bases between the two ends. This chain's CDR3 is CASSIRGGLYNEQFF. CDR3 bases read: TGTGCCAGCAGCATACGAGGGGGTCTCTACAATGAG.

A word on this clone: Coverage ceases 3 residues before the CDR3 finishes, and the germline J gene fills in the end. The chain uses TRBV4-1 and TRBJ2-2; possibly TRBD1 for D (6 bases). The CDR3 runs to 14 residues. Germline loops: CDR1 MGHRA, CDR2 YSYEKL. The CDR3 sequence: CASSQDPKRGLLFF. Partial CDR3 DNA: TGCGCCAGCAGCCAAGATCCAAAAAGGGGGTTG.

CDR3 DNA, as far as it was read: TGTGCCAGCAGCTTGATGACAGGGGAGAGGGAG. Translating gives CASSLMTGERE. The entire CDR3 reads CASSLMTGERELFF. The chain joins TRBV5-8 to TRBJ2-2; 8 nucleotides agree with TRBD1. Read coverage stops 3 residues before the CDR3 terminus; the germline J gene supplies the remainder. The CDR3 covers 14 residues. From germline, CDR1 is SGHTS and CDR2 YDEGEE. With 1 base clipped from V and 9 bases from J, the junction kept 5 bases outside the gene matches. The complete variable domain, with remaining parts taken from reference TRBV5-8 and TRBJ2-2, reads EAGVTQSPTHLIKTRGQQATLRCSPISGHTSVYWYQQALGLGLQFLLWYDEGEERNRGNFPPRFSGRQFPNYSSELNVNALELEDSALYLCASSLMTGERELFFGEGSRLTVL.

As concerns this clone: Coverage ceases 3 residues before the CDR3 finishes, and the germline J gene fills in the end. The chain joins TRBV30 to TRBJ2-2, with a weak D call TRBD2 (5 bases). The V end lost 2 bases, the J end lost 4 bases, and 11 bases lay between the germline ends. Germline V gene data show CDR1 as GTSNPN and CDR2 as SVGIG (reference sequence). The CDR3 extends over 14 amino acids. Partial CDR3 DNA: TGTGCCTGGAGTCCCGGGGTAGGCACCGGGGAG. The encoded protein is CAWSPGVGTGE. The whole CDR3 sequence is CAWSPGVGTGELFF.

A remark on this clone: With the read ending 3 residues before the CDR3 end, the germline J gene is used to fill in that end. The chain links TRBV19 to TRBJ2-2; possible D gene TRBD2, 6 bases. Germline V gives CDR1 LNHDA, CDR2 SQIVND (reference sequence). Trimming took off 3 bases at V and 5 bases at J, with 19 bases between the two ends. The CDR3 spans 17 residues. This CDR3 is CASSMGGEAIWTGELFF. The sequenced part of the CDR3 DNA is TGTGCCAGTAGTATGGGCGGGGAGGCGATTTGGACCGGGGAG.

Comment on this clone: One end of the junction varies from germline; a read error may be responsible. The read terminates 3 residues before the CDR3 end, so the remaining end is supplied by the germline J gene. Distinct nucleotide sequences in the sample also encode this CDR3. The rearrangement joins TRBV29-1 to TRBJ1-3; a weak D match, TRBD1 (5 bases). CDR1 and CDR2 (germline): SQVTM, ANQGSEA. This CDR3 is 14 amino acids long. CDR3 sequence reads: CSVDSQGVGNTIYF. The covered CDR3 bases are TGCAGCGTTGACTCGCAGGGAGTTGGAAACACA.

Of note for this clone: Read sequence stops 3 residues before the CDR3 end, and the germline J gene provides the missing end. The J gene is TRBJ2-1, the V gene TRBV6-4; 9 positions agree with TRBD2. The CDR3 runs 15 residues. The V gene end was trimmed by 4 bases and the J gene end by 4 bases; junction bases not matched to a gene: 5. Germline CDR1 reads MRHNA; CDR2 reads SNTAGT. The DNA read from the CDR3 is TGTGCCAGCAGTGTTGCGGGAGGGAGTTACAATGAG. Residues: CASSVAGGSYNE. The full CDR3 is CASSVAGGSYNEQFF.

In regard to this clone: The sequence runs out 3 residues before the end of the CDR3; the remainder is reconstructed from the germline J gene. V gene TRBV5-1 combines with J gene TRBJ1-1, with D perhaps matching TRBD1 (5 bases). V was shortened by 4 bases and J by 5 bases, with 15 bases between the two germline ends. CDR1 is SGHRS and CDR2 is YFSETQ in the germline V gene. The CDR3 is made up of 14 amino acids. The DNA read from the CDR3 is TGCGCCAGCAGCCTATTGGGAGAGGGGACTGAA. Translation: CASSLLGEGTE. The full CDR3 sequence reads CASSLLGEGTEAFF.

A word on this clone: The read comes to an end 3 residues before the CDR3 does, leaving the germline J gene to fill in the end. The J gene is TRBJ2-3, the V gene TRBV6-2 or TRBV6-3; 11 nucleotides agree with TRBD2. The V gene's germline CDR1 is MNHEY and CDR2 SVGEGT. The CDR3 contains 17 residues. The V gene end was trimmed by 4 bases and the J gene end by 6 bases; junction bases not matched to a gene: 12. The part of the CDR3 DNA that was read is TGTGCCAGCAGTTTCGGAAGACTAGCGGGGAATCGCGATACG. Translating gives CASSFGRLAGNRDT. The complete CDR3 sequence is CASSFGRLAGNRDTQYF.

Partial CDR3 DNA: TGTGCCAGCAGCTTAAACTACGGTAGCACAGATACG. This gives the protein CASSLNYGSTDT. From start to end, the CDR3 is CASSLNYGSTDTQYF. The V call is TRBV7-3, the J call TRBJ2-3; no clear D. The CDR3 goes on 3 residues after the read ends, and that part is filled in from the germline J gene. Trimming pared 1 base from V and 0 bases from J, leaving 8 bases between. CDR1 SGHTA and CDR2 FQGTGA come from the germline V gene. The CDR3 totals 15 residues.

Comment on this clone: The read is 3 residues too short to cover the CDR3 end, so that end is filled in from the germline J gene. This chain uses TRBV7-8 with TRBJ1-2, with 9 positions matching TRBD1. This CDR3 is built from 18 residues. Germline values: CDR1 SGHVS, CDR2 FQNEAQ. CDR3 bases read: TGTGCCAGCAGCTTAGTTTCAGGTTTTGGGGACAGGGCTAGAGGC. The encoded protein is CASSLVSGFGDRARG. The full CDR3 protein reads CASSLVSGFGDRARGYTF.

The CDR3 loop is CASSLSVRGQYF. Incomplete CDR3 DNA: TGTGCCAGCAGCTTATCGGTTCGCGGT. The chain recombines TRBV7-9 with TRBJ2-4, with D unresolved. The read ends 3 residues shy of where the CDR3 ends; the end is completed using the germline J gene. This CDR3 has 12 residues. The germline gives CDR1 SEHNR, CDR2 FQNEAQ (reference sequence).

To note about this clone: The sequenced fragment ends 3 residues before the CDR3 boundary, so the rest is inferred from the germline J gene. The chain joins TRBV30 to TRBJ2-7; 9 nucleotides align to TRBD1. With V trimmed by 7 bases and J by 1 base, 11 bases remained unmatched. CDR1 GTSNPN and CDR2 SVGIG come from the germline V gene (reference sequence). The CDR3 loop spans 15 amino acids. CDR3 DNA (partial): TGTGCCTCGCGAGGGGGACAGGGAAGATCCTACGAG. Translation gives CASRGGQGRSYE. The entire CDR3 sequence reads CASRGGQGRSYEQYF.

As concerns this clone: The read terminates 3 residues ahead of where the CDR3 ends, so the germline J gene completes it. The chain is built from TRBV29-1 and TRBJ1-2; 10 nucleotides line up with TRBD1. Per the germline V gene, CDR1 is SQVTM and CDR2 is ANQGSEA. V shed 4 bases, J shed 6 bases, and the junction held 5 bases outside the gene matches. The CDR3 sequence is 13 residues long. The covered CDR3 bases are TGCAGCGTTGTCGGGACAGGGGTCAATGGC. Translated, it gives CSVVGTGVNG. The whole CDR3 is CSVVGTGVNGYTF.

As to this clone: The read stops 3 residues short of the end of the CDR3; the missing end is completed from the germline J gene. The chain uses TRBV2 and TRBJ2-1; no clear D. The CDR3 loop spans 14 amino acids. V was trimmed by 7 bases and J by 5 bases, leaving 15 bases between them. Germline loops: CDR1 SNHLY, CDR2 FYNNEI. The CDR3: CASMRLPEDNEQFF. CDR3 DNA, as far as it was read: TGTGCCAGCATGAGGTTGCCAGAGGACAATGAG.

With regard to this clone: The missing CDR3 end, 3 residues past where the read stops, is filled in from the germline J gene. The V call is TRBV20-1, the J call TRBJ2-3; the D gene is possibly TRBD2 (5 bases). The germline CDR1 and CDR2 sequences are DFQATT and SNEGSKA (reference sequence). The CDR3 runs to 17 residues. V was cut by 0 bases and J by 4 bases, with 20 bases left in between. CDR3 bases read: TGCAGTGCTAGAGATATTGGCGGAGTGGAGGTAGCAGATACG. It encodes CSARDIGGVEVADT. The entire CDR3 sequence reads CSARDIGGVEVADTQYF.

As to this clone: The sequence runs out 3 residues before the end of the CDR3; the remainder is reconstructed from the germline J gene. The chain combines TRBV19 with TRBJ1-1, with TRBD1 identical over 7 bases. This CDR3 is built from 12 residues. The germline gives CDR1 LNHDA, CDR2 SQIVND (reference sequence). The sequenced CDR3 bases are TGTGCCAGTAGGACAGGGTCGGGGTGG. It is translated as CASRTGSGW. In full, the CDR3 reads CASRTGSGWAFF.

Details on this clone: The sequenced fragment ends 3 residues before the CDR3 boundary, so the rest is inferred from the germline J gene. The chain combines TRBV30 with TRBJ1-6, with D unclear. This CDR3 is 13 amino acids long. Trimming removed 1 base at V and 6 bases at J, with 7 bases between. The germline gives CDR1 GTSNPN, CDR2 SVGIG (reference sequence). This chain's CDR3 is CAWSDQRNSPLHF. The sequenced CDR3 bases are TGTGCCTGGAGTGATCAGCGTAATTCACCC.

Comments on this clone: The read gets to within 3 residues of the CDR3 end, and the germline J gene fills in the rest. The chain employs TRBV2 and TRBJ1-5, with 12 bases lining up with TRBD1. With 7 bases clipped from V and 4 bases from J, the junction kept 11 bases outside the gene matches. Germline V gives CDR1 SNHLY, CDR2 FYNNEI. The CDR3 is 17 residues long. The sequenced part of the CDR3 DNA is TGTGCCAGCACCCTTGTAGGGACAGGGGGCTGGAATCAGCCC. Translating it yields CASTLVGTGGWNQP. In full, the CDR3 is CASTLVGTGGWNQPQHF.

Concerning this clone itself: From the germline J gene comes the end of the CDR3, since the read stops 3 residues before it. The chain employs TRBV7-8 and TRBJ2-7; D gene ambiguous. Germline CDR1 reads SGHVS; CDR2 reads FQNEAQ. The CDR3 runs 17 residues. Trimming took 4 bases from V and 1 from J, leaving 20 bases between them. This CDR3 is CASSSFLATIQSYEQYF. Incomplete CDR3 DNA: TGTGCCAGCAGCTCCTTTTTGGCTACGATACAGTCCTACGAG.

About this clone: The missing CDR3 end, 3 residues past where the read stops, is filled in from the germline J gene. V gene TRBV30 combines with J gene TRBJ2-5, with 12 bases aligning to TRBD2. Germline CDR1 reads GTSNPN; CDR2 reads SVGIG (reference sequence). V lost 4 bases to trimming and J lost 2 bases; unmatched junction nucleotides: 8. The CDR3 spans 16 residues. CDR3 protein: CAWKGASGGAQETQYF. CDR3 bases read: TGTGCCTGGAAGGGGGCTAGCGGGGGGGCTCAAGAGACC.

Note on this clone: The missing CDR3 end, 3 residues past where the read stops, is filled in from the germline J gene. The rearrangement joins TRBV20-1 to TRBJ2-5; D is possibly TRBD2 (6 bases). The V and J ends lost 8 bases and 5 bases respectively, with 12 bases between them. The CDR3 runs 11 residues. Germline V gene sequence: CDR1 DFQATT, CDR2 SNEGSKA (reference sequence). The CDR3 bases that were read are TGCAGTACACTAGCAGCCGAGACC. Residues: CSTLAAET. The complete CDR3 reads CSTLAAETQYF.

A remark on this clone: From the germline J gene comes the end of the CDR3, since the read stops 3 residues before it. V gene TRBV7-9 combines with J gene TRBJ2-3; D is undetermined. The CDR3 loop spans 13 amino acids. Per the germline V gene, CDR1 is SEHNR and CDR2 is FQNEAQ (reference sequence). The ends were cut back, 1 base at V and 6 bases at J, with 8 bases in the middle. The CDR3 sequence: CASSLGSRDTQYF. The CDR3 DNA, read in part, is TGTGCCAGCAGCTTAGGATCGAGGGATACG.